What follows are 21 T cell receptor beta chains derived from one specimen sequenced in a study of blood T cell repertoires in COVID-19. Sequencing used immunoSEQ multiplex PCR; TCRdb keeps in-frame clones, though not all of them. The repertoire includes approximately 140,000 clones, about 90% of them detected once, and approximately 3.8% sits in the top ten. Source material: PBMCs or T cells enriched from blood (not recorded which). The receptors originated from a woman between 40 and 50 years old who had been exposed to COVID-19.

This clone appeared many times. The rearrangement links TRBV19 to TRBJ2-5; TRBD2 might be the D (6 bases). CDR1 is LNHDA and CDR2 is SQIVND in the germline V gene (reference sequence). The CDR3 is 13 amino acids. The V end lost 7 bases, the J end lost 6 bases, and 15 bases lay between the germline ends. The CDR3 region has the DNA TGTGCCAGTATGTCCGGGGGATCAAAGACCCAGTACTTC. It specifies CASMSGGSKTQYF.

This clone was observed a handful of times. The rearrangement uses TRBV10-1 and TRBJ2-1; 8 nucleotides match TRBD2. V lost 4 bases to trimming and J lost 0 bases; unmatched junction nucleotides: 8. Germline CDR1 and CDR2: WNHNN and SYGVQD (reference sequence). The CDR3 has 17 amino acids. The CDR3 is CASSVGSGVSSYNEQFF. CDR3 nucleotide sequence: TGCGCCAGCAGTGTTGGTAGCGGGGTCAGCTCCTACAATGAGCAGTTCTTC.

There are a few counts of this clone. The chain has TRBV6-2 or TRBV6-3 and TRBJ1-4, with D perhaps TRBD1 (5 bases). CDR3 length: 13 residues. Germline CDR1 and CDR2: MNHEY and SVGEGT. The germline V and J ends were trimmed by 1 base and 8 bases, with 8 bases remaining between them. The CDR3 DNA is TGTGCCAGCAGTTACTACTGGACAGAAAAACTGTTTTTT. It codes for CASSYYWTEKLFF.

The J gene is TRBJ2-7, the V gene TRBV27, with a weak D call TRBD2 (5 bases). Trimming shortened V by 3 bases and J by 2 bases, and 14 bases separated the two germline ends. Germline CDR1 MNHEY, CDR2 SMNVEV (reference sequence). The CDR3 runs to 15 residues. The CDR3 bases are TGTGCCAGCAGTTTGGGGTGGCTAGCTCCCTACGAGCAGTACTTC. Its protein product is CASSLGWLAPYEQYF.

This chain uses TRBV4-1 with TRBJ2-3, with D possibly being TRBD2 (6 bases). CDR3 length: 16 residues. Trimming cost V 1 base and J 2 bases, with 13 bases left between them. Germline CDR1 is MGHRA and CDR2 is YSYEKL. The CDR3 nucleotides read TGCGCCAGCAGCCAAGTCCTTGGACTACTCACAGATACGCAGTATTTT. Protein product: CASSQVLGLLTDTQYF.

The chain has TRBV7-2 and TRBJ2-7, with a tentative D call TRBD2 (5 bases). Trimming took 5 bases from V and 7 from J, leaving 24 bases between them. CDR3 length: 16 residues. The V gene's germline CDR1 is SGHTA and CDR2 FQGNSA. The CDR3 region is CASSLRAVGSPGEQYF. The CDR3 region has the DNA TGTGCCAGCAGCCTGAGGGCGGTTGGATCCCCCGGAGAGCAGTACTTC.

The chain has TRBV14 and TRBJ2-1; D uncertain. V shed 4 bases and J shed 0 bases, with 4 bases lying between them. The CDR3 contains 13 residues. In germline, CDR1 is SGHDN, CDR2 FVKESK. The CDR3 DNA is TGTGCCAGCAGCCTGAGCTCCTACAATGAGCAGTTCTTC. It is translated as CASSLSSYNEQFF.

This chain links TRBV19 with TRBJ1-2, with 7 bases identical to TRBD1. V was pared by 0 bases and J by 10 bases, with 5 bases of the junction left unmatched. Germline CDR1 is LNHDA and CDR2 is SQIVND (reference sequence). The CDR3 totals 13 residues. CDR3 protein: CASSIDGTDVYTF. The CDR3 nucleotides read TGTGCCAGTAGTATAGATGGGACAGACGTCTACACCTTC.

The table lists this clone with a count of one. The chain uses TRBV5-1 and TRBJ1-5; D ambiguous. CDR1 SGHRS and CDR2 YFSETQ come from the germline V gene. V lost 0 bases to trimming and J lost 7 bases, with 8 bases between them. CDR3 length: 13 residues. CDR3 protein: CASSLGPVQPQHF. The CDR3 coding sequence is TGCGCCAGCAGCTTGGGTCCTGTGCAGCCCCAGCATTTT.

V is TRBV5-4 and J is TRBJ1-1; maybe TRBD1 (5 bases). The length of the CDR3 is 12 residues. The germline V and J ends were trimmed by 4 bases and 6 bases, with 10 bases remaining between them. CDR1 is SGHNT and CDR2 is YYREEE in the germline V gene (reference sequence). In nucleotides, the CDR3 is TGTGCCAGCAGCCCTGTACAGGCTGAAGCTTTCTTT. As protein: CASSPVQAEAFF.

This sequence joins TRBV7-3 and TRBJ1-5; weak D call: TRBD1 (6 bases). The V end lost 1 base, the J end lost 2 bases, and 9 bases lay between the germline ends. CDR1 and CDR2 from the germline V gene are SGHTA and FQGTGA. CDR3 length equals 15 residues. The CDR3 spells CASSLSSGGNQPQHF. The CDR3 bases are TGTGCCAGCAGCTTAAGTTCAGGGGGCAATCAGCCCCAGCATTTT.

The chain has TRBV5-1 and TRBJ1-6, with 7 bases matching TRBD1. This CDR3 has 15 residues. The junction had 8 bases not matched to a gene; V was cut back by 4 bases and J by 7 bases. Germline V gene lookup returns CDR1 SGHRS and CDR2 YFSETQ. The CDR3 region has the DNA TGCGCCAGCAGCATACCCGGGACAGAAAATTCACCCCTCCACTTT. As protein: CASSIPGTENSPLHF.

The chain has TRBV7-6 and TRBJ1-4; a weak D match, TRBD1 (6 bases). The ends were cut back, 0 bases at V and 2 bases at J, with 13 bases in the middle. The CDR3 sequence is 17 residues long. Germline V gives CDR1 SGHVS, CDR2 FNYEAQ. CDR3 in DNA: TGTGCCAGCAGCTTAGCCCTGGGGGCTGAGACTAATGAAAAACTGTTTTTT. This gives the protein CASSLALGAETNEKLFF. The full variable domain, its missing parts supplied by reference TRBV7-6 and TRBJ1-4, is GAGVSQSPRYKVTKRGQDVALRCDPISGHVSLYWYRQALGQGPEFLTYFNYEAQQDKSGLPNDRFSAERPEGSISTLTIQRTEQRDSAMYRCASSLALGAETNEKLFFGSGTQLSVL.

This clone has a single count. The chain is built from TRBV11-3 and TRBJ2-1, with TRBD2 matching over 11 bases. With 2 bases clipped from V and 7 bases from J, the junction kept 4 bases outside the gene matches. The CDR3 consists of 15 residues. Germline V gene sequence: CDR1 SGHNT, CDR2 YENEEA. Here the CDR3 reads CASSLPGTSGNEQFF. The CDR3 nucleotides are TGTGCCAGCAGCTTACCCGGGACTAGCGGAAATGAGCAGTTCTTC.

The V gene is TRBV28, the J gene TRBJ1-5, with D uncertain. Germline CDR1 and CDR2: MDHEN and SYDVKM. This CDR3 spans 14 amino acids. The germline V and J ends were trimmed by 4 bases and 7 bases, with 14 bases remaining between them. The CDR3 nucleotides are TGTGCCAGCAGTTCCCCCCCGGCGGAACAGCCCCAGCATTTT. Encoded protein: CASSSPPAEQPQHF. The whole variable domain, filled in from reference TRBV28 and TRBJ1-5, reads DVKVTQSSRYLVKRTGEKVFLECVQDMDHENMFWYRQDPGLGLRLIYFSYDVKMKEKGDIPEGYSVSREKKERFSLILESASTNQTSMYLCASSSPPAEQPQHFGDGTRLSIL.

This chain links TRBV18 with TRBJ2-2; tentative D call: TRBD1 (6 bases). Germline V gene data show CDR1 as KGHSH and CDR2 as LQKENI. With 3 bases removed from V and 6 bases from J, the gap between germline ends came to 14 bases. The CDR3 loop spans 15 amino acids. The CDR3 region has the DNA TGTGCCAGCTCACCGGTAGTACAGGGATCCGGGGAGCTGTTTTTT. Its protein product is CASSPVVQGSGELFF.

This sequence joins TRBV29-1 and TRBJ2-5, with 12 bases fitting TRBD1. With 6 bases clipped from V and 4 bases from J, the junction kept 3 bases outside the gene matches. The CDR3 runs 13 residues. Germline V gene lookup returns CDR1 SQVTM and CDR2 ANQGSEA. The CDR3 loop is CSVGQGARETQYF. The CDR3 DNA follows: TGCAGCGTGGGACAGGGGGCGAGAGAGACCCAGTACTTC.

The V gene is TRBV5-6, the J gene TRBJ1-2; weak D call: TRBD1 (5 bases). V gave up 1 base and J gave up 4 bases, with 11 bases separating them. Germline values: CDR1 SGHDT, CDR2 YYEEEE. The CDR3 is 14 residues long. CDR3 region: CASSLTGEGYGYTF. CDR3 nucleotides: TGTGCCAGCAGCTTGACAGGCGAAGGCTATGGCTACACCTTC.

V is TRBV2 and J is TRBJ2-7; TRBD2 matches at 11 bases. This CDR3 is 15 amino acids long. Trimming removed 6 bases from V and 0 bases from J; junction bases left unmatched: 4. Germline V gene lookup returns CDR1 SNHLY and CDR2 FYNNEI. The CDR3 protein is CASRLLAGVSYEQYF. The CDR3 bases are TGTGCCAGCAGGCTACTAGCGGGAGTCTCCTACGAGCAGTACTTC.

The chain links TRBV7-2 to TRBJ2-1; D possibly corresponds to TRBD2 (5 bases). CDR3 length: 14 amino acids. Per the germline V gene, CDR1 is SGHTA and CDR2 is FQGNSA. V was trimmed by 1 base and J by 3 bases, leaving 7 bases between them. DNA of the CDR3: TGTGCCAGCAGCTTAGACAGCGGCTACAATGAGCAGTTCTTC. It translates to CASSLDSGYNEQFF.

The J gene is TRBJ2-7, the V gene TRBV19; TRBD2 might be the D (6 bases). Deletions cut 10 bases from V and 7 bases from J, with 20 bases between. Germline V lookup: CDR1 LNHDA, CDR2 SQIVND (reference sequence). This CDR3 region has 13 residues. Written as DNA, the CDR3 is TGTGCCACCGGAGGTATTCACGGGAGTGAGCAGTACTTC. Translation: CATGGIHGSEQYF. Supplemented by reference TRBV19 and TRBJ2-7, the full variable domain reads DGGITQSPKYLFRKEGQNVTLSCEQNLNHDAMYWYRQDPGQGLRLIYYSQIVNDFQKGDIAEGYSVSREKKESFPLTVTSAQKNPTAFYLCATGGIHGSEQYFGPGTRLTVT.